The entry that follows covers one TCR beta chain sequence. Its target is unknown. The data stem from a study of vaccination and CD4 T cells after COVID-19. The CDR3 covers 17 residues. V was shortened by 0 bases and J by 3 bases, with 17 bases between the two germline ends. Per germline, CDR1 SGHNT and CDR2 YENEEA. With the Oncomine TCR Beta short-read assay, DNA from cultured CD4+ T cells was sequenced. Cultured CD4+ T cells yielded the extracted genomic DNA. TCRdb redid the calling of the PCR reads with MiXCR, one entry per CDR3 protein. The table has around 11,000 distinct CDR3 sequences, around 59% seen once. Treatment in this sample: roughly ten-day PBMC culture with coronavirus spike peptide pools or control peptides (ViraFEST assay). Using peptide pools, antigen-specific T cells were expanded in ViraFEST before TCRs were sequenced.

The sequence came from a human donor who had recovered from COVID-19. The chain uses TRBV11-3 and TRBJ1-1; D call uncertain. The sequenced material came from CD4+ T cells from blood, cultured in vitro. The CDR3: CASSLDLGGYSDTEAFF. The CDR3 bases are TGTGCCAGCAGCTTAGATCTCGGAGGGTATAGTGACACTGAAGCTTTCTTT.